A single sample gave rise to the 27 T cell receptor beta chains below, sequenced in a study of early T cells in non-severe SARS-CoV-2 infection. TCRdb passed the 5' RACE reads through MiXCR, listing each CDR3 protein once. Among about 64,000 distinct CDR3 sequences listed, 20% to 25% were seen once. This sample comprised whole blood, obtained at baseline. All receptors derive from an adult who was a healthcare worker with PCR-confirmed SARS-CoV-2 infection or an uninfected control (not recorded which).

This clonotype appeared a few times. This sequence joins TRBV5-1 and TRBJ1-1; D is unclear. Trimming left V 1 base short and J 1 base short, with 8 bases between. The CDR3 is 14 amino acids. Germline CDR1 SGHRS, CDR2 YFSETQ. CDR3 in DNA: TGCGCCAGCAGCTTGATCGGCGAGAACACTGAAGCTTTCTTT. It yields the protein CASSLIGENTEAFF.

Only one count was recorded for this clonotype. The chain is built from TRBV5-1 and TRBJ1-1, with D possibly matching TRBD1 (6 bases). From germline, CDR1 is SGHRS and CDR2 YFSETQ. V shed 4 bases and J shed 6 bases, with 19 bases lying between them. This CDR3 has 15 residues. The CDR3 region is CASSAQGRDSSEAFF. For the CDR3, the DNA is TGCGCCAGCAGCGCACAGGGTCGGGATTCGTCTGAAGCTTTCTTT.

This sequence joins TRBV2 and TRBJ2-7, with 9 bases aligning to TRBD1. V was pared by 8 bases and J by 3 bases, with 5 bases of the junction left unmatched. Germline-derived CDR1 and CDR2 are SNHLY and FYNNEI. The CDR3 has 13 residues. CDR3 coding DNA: TGTGCCAGCGGGACAGGGTTTCTCTACGAGCAGTACTTC. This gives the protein CASGTGFLYEQYF.

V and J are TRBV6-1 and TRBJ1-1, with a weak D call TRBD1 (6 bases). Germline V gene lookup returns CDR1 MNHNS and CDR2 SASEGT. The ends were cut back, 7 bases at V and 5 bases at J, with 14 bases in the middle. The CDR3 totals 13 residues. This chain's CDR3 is CASTSRGGTEAFF. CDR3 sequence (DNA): TGTGCCAGCACCTCGAGGGGGGGAACTGAAGCTTTCTTT.

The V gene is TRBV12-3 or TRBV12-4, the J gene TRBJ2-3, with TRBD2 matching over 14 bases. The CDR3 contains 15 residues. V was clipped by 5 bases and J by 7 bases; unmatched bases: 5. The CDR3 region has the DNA TGTGCCAGCAGTCCCGGGACTAGCGGGGGTAATACGCAGTATTTT. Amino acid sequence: CASSPGTSGGNTQYF.

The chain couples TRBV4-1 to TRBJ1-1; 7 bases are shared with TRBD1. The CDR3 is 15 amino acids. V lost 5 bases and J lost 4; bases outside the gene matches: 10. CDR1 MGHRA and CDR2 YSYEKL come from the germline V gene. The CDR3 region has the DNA TGCGCCAGCAGCGCAGAACCCCAGGGGGTCACTGAAGCTTTCTTT. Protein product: CASSAEPQGVTEAFF.

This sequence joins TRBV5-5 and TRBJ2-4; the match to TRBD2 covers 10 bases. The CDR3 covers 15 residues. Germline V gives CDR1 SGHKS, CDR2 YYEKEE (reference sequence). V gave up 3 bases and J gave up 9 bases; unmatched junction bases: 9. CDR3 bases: TGTGCCAGCAGCTCTCCAACTAGCGGGGATTTCATTCAGTACTTC. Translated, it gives CASSSPTSGDFIQYF.

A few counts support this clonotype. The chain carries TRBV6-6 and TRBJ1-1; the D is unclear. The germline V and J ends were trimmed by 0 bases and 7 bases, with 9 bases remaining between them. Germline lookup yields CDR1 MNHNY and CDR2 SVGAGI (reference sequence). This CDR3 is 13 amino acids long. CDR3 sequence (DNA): TGTGCCAGCAGTTACTCCGTTGGAGATGAAGCTTTCTTT. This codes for CASSYSVGDEAFF.

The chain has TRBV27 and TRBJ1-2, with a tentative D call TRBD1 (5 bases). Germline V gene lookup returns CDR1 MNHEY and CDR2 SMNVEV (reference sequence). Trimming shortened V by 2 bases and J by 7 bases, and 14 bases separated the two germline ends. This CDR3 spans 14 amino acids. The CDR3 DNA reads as TGTGCCAGCAGTTTACGAGCGCAGGGCGGTGGCTACACCTTC. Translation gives CASSLRAQGGGYTF.

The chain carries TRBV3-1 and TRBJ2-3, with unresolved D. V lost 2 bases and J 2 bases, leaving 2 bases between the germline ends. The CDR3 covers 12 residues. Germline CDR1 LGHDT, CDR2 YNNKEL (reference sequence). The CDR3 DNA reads TGTGCCAGCAGCCAACTCACAGATACGCAGTATTTT. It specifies CASSQLTDTQYF.

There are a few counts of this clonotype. Here the CDR3 reads CASSQEVVSDGYTF. CDR3 in DNA: TGTGCCAGCAGCCAAGAAGTCGTCAGCGATGGCTACACCTTC. The rearrangement joins TRBV3-1 to TRBJ1-2; D is ambiguous. This CDR3 is 14 amino acids long. CDR1 is LGHDT, CDR2 YNNKEL, per germline (reference sequence). V was shortened by 0 bases and J by 6 bases, with 11 bases between the two germline ends.

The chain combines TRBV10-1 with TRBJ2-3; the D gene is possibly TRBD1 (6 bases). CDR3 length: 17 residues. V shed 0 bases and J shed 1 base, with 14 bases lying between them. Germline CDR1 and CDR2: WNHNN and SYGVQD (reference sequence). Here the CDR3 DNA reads TGCGCCAGCAGTGAGTCGAGAAACAGGGTGGGCACAGATACGCAGTATTTT. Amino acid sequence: CASSESRNRVGTDTQYF.

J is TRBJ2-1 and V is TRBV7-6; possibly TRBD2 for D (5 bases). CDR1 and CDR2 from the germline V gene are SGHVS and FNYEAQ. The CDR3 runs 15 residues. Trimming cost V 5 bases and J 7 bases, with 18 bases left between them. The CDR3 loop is CASSPHGVNQNEQFF. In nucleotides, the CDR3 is TGTGCCAGCAGCCCCCACGGGGTTAATCAGAATGAGCAGTTCTTC.

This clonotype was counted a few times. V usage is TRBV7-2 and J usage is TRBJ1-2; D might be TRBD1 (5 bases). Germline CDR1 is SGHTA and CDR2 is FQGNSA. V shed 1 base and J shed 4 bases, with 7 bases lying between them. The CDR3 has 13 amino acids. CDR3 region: CASSLVGAYGYTF. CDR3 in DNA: TGTGCCAGCAGCTTAGTTGGGGCCTATGGCTACACCTTC.

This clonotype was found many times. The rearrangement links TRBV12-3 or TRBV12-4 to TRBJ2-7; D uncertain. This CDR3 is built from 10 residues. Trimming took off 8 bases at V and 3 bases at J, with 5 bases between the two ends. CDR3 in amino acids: CASGNYEQYF. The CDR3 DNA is TGTGCCAGCGGGAACTACGAGCAGTACTTC.

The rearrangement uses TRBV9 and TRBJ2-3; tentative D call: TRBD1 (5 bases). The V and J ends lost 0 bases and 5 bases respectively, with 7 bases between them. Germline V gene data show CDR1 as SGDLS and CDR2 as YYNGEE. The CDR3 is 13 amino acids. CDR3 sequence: CASSVGQQDTQYF. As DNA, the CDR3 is TGTGCCAGCAGCGTAGGACAGCAAGATACGCAGTATTTT.

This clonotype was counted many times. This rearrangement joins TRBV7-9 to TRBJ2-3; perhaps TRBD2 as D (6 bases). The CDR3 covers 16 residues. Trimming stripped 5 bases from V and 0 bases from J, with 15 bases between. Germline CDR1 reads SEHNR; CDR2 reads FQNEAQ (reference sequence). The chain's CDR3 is CASSRGGGQSTDTQYF. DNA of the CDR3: TGTGCCAGCAGCAGGGGAGGAGGTCAAAGCACAGATACGCAGTATTTT.

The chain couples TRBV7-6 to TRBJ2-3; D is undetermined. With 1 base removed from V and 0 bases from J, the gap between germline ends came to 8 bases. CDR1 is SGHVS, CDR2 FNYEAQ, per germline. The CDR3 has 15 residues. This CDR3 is CASSLGSPSTDTQYF. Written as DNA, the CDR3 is TGTGCCAGCAGCTTAGGATCCCCTAGCACAGATACGCAGTATTTT.

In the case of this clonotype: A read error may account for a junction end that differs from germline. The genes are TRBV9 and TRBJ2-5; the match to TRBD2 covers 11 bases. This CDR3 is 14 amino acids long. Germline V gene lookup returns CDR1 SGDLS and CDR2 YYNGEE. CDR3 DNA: TGTACCAGCAGCTACGGGACTAGCGGAGAGACCCAGTACTTC. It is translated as CTSSYGTSGETQYF.

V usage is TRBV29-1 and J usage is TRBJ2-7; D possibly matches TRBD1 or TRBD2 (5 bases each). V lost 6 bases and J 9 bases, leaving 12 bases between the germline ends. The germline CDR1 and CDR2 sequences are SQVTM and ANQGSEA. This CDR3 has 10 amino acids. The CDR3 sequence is CSVSQGVQYF. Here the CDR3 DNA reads TGCAGCGTCTCCCAGGGAGTGCAGTACTTC.

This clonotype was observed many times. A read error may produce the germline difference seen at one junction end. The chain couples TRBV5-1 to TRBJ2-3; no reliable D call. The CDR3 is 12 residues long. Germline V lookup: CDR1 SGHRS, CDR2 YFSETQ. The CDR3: CASSLSTDTQYF. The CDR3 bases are TGTGCCAGCAGCTTGAGCACAGATACGCAGTATTTT.

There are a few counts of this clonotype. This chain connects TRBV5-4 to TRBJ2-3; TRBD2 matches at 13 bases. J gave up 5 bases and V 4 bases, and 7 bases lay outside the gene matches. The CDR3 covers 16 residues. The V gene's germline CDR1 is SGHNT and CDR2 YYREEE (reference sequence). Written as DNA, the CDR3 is TGTGCCAGCAGCCCACTAGCGGGGGGGGCCCTAGATACGCAGTATTTT. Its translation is CASSPLAGGALDTQYF.

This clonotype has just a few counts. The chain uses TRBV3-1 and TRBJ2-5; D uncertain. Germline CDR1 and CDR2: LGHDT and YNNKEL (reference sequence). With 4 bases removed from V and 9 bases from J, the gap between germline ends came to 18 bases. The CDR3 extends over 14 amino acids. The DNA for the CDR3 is TGTGCCAGCAGCCGCGAGGCCGCCCGCGGCGCCCAGTACTTC. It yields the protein CASSREAARGAQYF.

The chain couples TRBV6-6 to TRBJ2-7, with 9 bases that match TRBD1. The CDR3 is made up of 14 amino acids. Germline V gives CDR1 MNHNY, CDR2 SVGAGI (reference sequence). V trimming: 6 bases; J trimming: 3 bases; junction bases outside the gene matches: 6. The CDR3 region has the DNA TGTGCCAGCAGGGGACAGGGCTCCAGCTACGAGCAGTACTTC. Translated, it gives CASRGQGSSYEQYF.

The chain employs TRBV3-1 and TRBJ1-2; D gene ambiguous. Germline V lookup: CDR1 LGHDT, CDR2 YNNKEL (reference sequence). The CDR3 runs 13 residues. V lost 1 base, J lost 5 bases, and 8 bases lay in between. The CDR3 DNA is TGTGCCAGCAGCCAAGGCCACAGTTATGGCTACACCTTC. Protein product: CASSQGHSYGYTF.

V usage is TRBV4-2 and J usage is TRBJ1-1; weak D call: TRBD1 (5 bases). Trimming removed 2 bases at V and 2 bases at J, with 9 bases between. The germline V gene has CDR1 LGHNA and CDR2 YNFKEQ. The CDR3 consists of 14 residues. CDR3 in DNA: TGTGCCAGCAGCCAAAGACAGACAAACACTGAAGCTTTCTTT. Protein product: CASSQRQTNTEAFF.

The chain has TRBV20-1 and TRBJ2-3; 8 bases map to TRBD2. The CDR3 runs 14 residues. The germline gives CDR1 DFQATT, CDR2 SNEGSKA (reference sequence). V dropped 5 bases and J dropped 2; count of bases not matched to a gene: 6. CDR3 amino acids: CSAGAGGITDTQYF. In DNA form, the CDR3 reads TGCAGTGCTGGGGCGGGGGGCATCACAGATACGCAGTATTTT.